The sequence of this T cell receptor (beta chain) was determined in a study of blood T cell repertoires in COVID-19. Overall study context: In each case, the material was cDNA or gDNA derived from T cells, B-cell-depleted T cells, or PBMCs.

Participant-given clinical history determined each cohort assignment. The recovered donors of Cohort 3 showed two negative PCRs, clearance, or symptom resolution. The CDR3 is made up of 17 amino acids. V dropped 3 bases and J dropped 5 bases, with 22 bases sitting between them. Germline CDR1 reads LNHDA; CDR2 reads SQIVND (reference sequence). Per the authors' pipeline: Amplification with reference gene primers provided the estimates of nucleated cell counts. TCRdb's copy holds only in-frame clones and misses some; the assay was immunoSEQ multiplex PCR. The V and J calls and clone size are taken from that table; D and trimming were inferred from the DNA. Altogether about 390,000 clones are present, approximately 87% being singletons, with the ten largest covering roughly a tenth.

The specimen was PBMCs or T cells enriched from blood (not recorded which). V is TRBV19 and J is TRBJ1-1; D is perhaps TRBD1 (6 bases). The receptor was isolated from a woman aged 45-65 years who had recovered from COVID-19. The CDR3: CASSIMRGAQGKTEAFF. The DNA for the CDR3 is TGTGCCAGTAGTATTATGCGGGGGGCACAGGGAAAAACTGAAGCTTTCTTT.